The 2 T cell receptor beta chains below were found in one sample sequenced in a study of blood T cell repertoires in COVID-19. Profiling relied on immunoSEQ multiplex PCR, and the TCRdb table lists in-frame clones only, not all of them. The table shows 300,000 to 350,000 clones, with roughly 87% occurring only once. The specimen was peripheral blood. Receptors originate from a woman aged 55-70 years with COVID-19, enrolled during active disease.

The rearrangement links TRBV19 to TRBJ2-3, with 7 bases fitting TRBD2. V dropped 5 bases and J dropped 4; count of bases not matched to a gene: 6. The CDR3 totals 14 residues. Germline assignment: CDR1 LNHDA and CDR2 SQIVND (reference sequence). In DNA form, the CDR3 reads TGTGCCAGTAGTCCCTACGCGGGAGCAGATACGCAGTATTTT. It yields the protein CASSPYAGADTQYF.

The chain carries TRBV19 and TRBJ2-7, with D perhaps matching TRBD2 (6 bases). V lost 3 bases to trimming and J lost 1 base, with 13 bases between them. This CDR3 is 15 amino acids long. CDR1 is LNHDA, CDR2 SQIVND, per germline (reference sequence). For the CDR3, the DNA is TGTGCCAGTAGTATCGTGGCTAGCGCTTCCTACGAGCAGTACTTC. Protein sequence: CASSIVASASYEQYF.